This T cell receptor (beta chain) stems from a study of early T cells in non-severe SARS-CoV-2 infection. This clonotype was counted at least ten times. Germline V lookup: CDR1 LNHDA, CDR2 SQIVND (reference sequence). Trimming cost V 10 bases and J 4 bases; bases outside gene matches: 7. This CDR3 has 13 amino acids. MiXCR, applied by TCRdb to the 5' RACE reads, yields one record per CDR3 protein. The repertoire consists of 55,000 to 85,000 distinct CDR3 sequences, with more than 10% occurring once and the leading ten covering about 4.5%. This TCR came from an adult who was a healthcare worker with PCR-confirmed SARS-CoV-2 infection or an uninfected control (not recorded which). Material: whole blood. The J gene is TRBJ2-7, the V gene TRBV19; TRBD1 matches at 10 bases. DNA of the CDR3: TGTGCCACTGGACAGGGGGTGAGTTACGAGCAGTACTTC. This codes for CATGQGVSYEQYF.